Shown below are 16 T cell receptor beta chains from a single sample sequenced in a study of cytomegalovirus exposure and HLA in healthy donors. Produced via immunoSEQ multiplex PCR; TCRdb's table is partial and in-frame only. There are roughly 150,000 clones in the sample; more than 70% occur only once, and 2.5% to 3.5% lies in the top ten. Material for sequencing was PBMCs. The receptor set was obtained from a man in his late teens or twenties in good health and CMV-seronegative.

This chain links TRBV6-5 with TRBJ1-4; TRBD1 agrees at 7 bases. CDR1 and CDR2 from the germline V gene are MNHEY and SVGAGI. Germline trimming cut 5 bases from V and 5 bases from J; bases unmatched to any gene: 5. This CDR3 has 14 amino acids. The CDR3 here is CASSRNRGNEKLFF. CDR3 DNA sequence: TGTGCCAGCAGTAGGAACAGGGGAAATGAAAAACTGTTTTTT.

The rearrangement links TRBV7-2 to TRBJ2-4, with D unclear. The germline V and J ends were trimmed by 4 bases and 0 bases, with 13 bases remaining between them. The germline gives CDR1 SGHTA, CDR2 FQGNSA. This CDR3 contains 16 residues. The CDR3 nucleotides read TGTGCCAGCAGCTCCCGACTGTCCATAGCCAAAAACATTCAGTACTTC. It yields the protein CASSSRLSIAKNIQYF.

CDR3 loop: CASSPAAGNEQFF. CDR3 coding DNA: TGTGCCAGCAGTCCCGCAGCGGGGAATGAGCAGTTCTTC. The rearrangement links TRBV6-5 to TRBJ2-1; 7 bases align to TRBD2. The V and J ends lost 5 bases and 7 bases, in that order; junction bases with no gene match: 5. There are 13 residues in the CDR3. In germline, CDR1 is MNHEY, CDR2 SVGAGI.

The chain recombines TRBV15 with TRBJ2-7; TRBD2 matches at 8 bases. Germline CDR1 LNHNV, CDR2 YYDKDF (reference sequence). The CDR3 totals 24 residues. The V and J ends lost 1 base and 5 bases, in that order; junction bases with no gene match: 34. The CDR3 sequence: CATSRAPRGGGAQFPTSIGDEQYV. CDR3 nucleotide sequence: TGTGCCACCAGCAGAGCTCCCCGGGGGGGAGGAGCACAATTTCCTACTAGCATCGGGGACGAGCAGTACGTC.

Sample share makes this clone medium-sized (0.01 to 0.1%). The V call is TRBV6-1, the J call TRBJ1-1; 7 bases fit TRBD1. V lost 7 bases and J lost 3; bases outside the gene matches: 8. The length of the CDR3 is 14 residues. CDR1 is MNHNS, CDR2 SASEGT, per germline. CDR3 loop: CASIEQGWYTEAFF. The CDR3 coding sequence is TGTGCCAGCATCGAACAGGGGTGGTACACTGAAGCTTTCTTT.

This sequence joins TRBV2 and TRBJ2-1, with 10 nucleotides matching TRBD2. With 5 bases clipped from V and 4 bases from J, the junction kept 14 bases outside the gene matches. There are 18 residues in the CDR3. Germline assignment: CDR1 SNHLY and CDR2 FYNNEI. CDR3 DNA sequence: TGTGCCAGCAGTTCCTCCGGGGCTAGCGGGGGAGGATACAATGAGCAGTTCTTC. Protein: CASSSSGASGGGYNEQFF.

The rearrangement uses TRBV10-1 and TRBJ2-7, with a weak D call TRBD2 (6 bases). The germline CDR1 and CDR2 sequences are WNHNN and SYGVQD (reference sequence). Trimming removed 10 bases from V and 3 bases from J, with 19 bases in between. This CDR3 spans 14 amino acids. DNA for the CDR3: TGCGCCAACCTACTGACTGGGACTTACTACGAGCAGTACTTC. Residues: CANLLTGTYYEQYF.

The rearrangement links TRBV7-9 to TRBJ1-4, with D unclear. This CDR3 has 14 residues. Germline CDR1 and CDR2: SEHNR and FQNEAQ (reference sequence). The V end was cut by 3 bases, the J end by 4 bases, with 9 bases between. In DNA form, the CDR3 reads TGTGCCAGCAGCTTTATACAGTTTAATGAAAAACTGTTTTTT. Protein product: CASSFIQFNEKLFF.

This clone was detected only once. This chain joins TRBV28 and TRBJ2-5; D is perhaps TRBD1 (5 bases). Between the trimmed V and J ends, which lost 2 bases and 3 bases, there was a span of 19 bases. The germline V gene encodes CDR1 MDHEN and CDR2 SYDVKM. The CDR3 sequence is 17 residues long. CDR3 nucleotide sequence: TGTGCCAGCAGTTTAGGTTCGGACACCGAAGGAGAAGAGACCCAGTACTTC. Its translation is CASSLGSDTEGEETQYF. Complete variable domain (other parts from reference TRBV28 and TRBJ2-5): DVKVTQSSRYLVKRTGEKVFLECVQDMDHENMFWYRQDPGLGLRLIYFSYDVKMKEKGDIPEGYSVSREKKERFSLILESASTNQTSMYLCASSLGSDTEGEETQYFGPGTRLLVL.

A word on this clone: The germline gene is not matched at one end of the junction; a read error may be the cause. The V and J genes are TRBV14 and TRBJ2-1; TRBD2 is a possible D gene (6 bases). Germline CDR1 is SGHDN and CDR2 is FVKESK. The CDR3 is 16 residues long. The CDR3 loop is CASSMRAGISFNEQFF. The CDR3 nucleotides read TGTGCCAGCAGCATGCGAGCGGGCATTTCCTTCAATGAGCAGTTCTTC.

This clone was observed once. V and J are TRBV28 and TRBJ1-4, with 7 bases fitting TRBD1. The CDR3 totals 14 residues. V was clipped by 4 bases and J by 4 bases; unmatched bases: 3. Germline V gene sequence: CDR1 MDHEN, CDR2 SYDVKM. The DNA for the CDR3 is TGTGCCAGCAGTTCCGGACAGGTTAATGAAAAACTGTTTTTT. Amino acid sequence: CASSSGQVNEKLFF.

The DNA of the CDR3 is TGTGCCAGCAGTTTGGTAGCCACCTCCTACAATGAGCAGTTCTTC. As protein: CASSLVATSYNEQFF. This chain uses TRBV6-5 with TRBJ2-1; D not certain. The CDR3 contains 15 residues. Looked up from germline, CDR1 is MNHEY and CDR2 is SVGAGI. Trimming took 4 bases from V and 0 from J, leaving 10 bases between them.

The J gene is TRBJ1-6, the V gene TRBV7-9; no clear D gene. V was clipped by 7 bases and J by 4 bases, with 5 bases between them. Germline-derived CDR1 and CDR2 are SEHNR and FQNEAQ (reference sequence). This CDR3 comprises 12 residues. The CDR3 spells CASTQYNSPLHF. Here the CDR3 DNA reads TGTGCCAGCACGCAGTATAATTCACCCCTCCACTTT.

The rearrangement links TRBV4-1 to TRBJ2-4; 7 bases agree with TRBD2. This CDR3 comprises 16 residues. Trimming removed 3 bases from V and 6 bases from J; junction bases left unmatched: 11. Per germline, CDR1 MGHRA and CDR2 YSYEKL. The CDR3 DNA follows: TGCGCCAGCAGCCACATAGCGGGCCCGGAGGGAAACATTCAGTACTTC. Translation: CASSHIAGPEGNIQYF.

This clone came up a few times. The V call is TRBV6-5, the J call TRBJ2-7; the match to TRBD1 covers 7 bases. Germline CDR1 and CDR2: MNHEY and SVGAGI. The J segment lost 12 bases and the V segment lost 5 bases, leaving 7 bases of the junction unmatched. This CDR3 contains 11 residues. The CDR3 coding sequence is TGTGCCAGCAGTAAAGACAGGGATTCGTACGTC. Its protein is CASSKDRDSYV.

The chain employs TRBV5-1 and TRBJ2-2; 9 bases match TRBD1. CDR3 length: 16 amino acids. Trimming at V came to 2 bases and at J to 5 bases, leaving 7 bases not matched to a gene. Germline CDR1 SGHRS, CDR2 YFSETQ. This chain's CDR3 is CASSFLTGTGTGELFF. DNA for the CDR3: TGCGCCAGCAGCTTTCTGACAGGGACAGGGACCGGGGAGCTGTTTTTT.